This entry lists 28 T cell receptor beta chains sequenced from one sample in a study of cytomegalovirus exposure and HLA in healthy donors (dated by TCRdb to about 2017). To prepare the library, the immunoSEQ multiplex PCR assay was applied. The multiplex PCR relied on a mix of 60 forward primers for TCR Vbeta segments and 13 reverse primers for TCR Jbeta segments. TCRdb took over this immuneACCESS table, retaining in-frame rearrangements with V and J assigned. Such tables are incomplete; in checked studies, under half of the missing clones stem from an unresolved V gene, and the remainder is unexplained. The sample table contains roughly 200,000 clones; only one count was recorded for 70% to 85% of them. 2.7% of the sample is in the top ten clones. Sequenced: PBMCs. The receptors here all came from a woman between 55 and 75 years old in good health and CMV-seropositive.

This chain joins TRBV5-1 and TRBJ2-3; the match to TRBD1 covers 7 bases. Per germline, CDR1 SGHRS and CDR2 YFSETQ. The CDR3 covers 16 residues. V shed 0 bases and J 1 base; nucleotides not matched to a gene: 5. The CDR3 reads CASSLGGGPGTDTQYF. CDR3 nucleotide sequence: TGCGCCAGCAGCTTGGGAGGGGGCCCCGGCACAGATACGCAGTATTTT.

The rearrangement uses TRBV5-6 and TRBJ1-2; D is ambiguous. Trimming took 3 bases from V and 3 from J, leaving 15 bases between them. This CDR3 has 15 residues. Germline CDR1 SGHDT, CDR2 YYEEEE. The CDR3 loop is CASSSLKWSYYGYTF. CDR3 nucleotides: TGTGCCAGCAGCTCCCTCAAATGGAGCTACTATGGCTACACCTTC.

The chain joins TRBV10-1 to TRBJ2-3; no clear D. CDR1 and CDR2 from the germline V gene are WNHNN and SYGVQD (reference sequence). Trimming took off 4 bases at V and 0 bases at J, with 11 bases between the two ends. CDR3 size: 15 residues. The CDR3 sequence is CASSVYRHSTDTQYF. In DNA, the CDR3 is TGCGCCAGCAGTGTTTACAGACATAGCACAGATACGCAGTATTTT.

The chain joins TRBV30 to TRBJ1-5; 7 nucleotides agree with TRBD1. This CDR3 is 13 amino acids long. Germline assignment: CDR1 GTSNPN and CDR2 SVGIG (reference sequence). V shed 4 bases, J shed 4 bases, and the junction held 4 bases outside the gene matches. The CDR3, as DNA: TGTGCCTGGACCTTGGACAGGAATCAGCCCCAGCATTTT. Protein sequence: CAWTLDRNQPQHF.

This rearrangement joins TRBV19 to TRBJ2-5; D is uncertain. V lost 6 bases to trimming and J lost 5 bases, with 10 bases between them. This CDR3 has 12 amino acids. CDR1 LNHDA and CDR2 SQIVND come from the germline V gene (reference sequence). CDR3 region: CASSRAAETQYF. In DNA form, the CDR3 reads TGTGCCAGTAGCCGCGCGGCGGAGACCCAGTACTTC.

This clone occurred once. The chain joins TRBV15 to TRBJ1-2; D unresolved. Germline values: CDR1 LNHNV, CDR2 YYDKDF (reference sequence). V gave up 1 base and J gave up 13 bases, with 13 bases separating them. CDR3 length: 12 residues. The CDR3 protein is CATSRAENIRTF. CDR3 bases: TGTGCCACCAGCAGAGCGGAGAACATCCGCACCTTC. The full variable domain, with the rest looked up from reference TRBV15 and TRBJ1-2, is DAMVIQNPRYQVTQFGKPVTLSCSQTLNHNVMYWYQQKSSQAPKLLFHYYDKDFNNEADTPDNFQSRRPNTSFCFLDIRSPGLGDTAMYLCATSRAENIRTFGSGTRLTVV.

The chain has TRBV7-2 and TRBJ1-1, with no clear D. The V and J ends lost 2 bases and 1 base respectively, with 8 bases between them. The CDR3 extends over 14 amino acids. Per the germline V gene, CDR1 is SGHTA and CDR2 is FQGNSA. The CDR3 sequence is CASSLWGENTEAFF. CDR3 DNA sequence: TGTGCCAGCAGCTTATGGGGAGAGAACACTGAAGCTTTCTTT.

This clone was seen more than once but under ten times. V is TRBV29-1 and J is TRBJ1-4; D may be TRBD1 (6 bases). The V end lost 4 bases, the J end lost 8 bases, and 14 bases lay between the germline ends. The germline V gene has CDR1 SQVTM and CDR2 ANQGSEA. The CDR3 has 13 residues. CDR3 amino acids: CSVGLQGREKLFF. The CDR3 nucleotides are TGCAGCGTTGGGTTACAGGGTCGCGAAAAACTGTTTTTT.

CDR3 amino acids: CASSWEVEDINCYGYTF. The CDR3 nucleotides read TGTGCCAGCAGTTGGGAGGTAGAGGACATCAACTGCTATGGCTACACCTTC. V and J are TRBV27 and TRBJ1-2, with D possibly being TRBD1 (5 bases). From germline, CDR1 is MNHEY and CDR2 SMNVEV (reference sequence). The CDR3 consists of 17 residues. V lost 4 bases and J 4 bases, leaving 22 bases between the germline ends.

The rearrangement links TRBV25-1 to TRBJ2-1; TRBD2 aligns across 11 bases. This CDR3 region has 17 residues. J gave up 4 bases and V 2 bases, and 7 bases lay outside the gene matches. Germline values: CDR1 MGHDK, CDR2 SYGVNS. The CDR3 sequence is CASSEPPTSGVYNEQFF. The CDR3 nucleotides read TGTGCCAGCAGTGAACCGCCGACTAGCGGGGTTTACAATGAGCAGTTCTTC.

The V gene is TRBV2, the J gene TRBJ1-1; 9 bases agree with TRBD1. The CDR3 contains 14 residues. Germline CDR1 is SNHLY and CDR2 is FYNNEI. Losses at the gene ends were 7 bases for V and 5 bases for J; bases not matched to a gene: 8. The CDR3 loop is CASKGGTGRTEAFF. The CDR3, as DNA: TGTGCCAGCAAAGGAGGGACAGGGCGGACTGAAGCTTTCTTT.

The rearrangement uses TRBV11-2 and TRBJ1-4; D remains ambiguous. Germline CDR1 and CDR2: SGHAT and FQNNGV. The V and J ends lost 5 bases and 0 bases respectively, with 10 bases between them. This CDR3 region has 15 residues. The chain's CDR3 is CASSRSPATNEKLFF. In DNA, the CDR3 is TGTGCCAGCAGCCGGTCCCCCGCAACTAATGAAAAACTGTTTTTT. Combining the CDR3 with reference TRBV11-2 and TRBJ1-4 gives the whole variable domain EAGVAQSPRYKIIEKRQSVAFWCNPISGHATLYWYQQILGQGPKLLIQFQNNGVVDDSQLPKDRFSAERLKGVDSTLKIQPAKLEDSAVYLCASSRSPATNEKLFFGSGTQLSVL.

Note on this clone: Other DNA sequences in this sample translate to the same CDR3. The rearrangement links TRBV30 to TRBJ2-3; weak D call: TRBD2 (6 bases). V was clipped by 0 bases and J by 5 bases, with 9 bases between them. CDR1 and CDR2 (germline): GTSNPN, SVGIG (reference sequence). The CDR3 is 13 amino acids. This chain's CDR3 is CAWSVRGGDTQYF. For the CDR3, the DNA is TGTGCCTGGAGTGTAAGGGGAGGAGATACGCAGTATTTT.

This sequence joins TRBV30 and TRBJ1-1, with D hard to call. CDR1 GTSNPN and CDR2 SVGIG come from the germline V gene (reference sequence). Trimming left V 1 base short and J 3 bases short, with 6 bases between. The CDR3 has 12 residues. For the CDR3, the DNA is TGTGCCTGGAGTGGAGGGTACACTGAAGCTTTCTTT. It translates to CAWSGGYTEAFF.

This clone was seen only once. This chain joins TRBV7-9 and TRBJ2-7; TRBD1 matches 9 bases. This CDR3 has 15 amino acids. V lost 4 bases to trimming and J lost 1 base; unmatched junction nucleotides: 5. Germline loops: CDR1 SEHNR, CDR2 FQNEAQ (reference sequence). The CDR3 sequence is CASSYTGTGSYEQYF. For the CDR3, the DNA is TGTGCCAGCAGCTATACCGGGACAGGGTCCTACGAGCAGTACTTC.

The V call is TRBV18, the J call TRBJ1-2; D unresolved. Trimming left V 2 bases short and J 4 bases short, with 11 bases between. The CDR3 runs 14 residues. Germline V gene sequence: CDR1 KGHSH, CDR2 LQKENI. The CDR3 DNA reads TGTGCCAGCTCACCAATCCAGGTTTTCTATGGCTACACCTTC. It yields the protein CASSPIQVFYGYTF. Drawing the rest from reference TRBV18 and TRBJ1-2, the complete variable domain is NAGVMQNPRHLVRRRGQEARLRCSPMKGHSHVYWYRQLPEEGLKFMVYLQKENIIDESGMPKERFSAEFPKEGPSILRIQQVVRGDSAAYFCASSPIQVFYGYTFGSGTRLTVV.

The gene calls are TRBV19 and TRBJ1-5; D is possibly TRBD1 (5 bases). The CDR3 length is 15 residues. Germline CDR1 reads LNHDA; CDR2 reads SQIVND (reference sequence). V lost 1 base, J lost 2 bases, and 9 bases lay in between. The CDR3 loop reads CASSIGGQGNQPQHF. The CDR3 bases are TGTGCCAGTAGTATAGGAGGACAAGGCAATCAGCCCCAGCATTTT.

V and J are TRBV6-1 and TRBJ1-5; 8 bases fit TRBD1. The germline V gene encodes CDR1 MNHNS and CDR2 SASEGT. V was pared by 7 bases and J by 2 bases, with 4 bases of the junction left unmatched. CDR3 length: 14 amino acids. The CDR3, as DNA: TGTGCCAGCACTTGGACAGGGCGCAATCAGCCCCAGCATTTT. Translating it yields CASTWTGRNQPQHF.

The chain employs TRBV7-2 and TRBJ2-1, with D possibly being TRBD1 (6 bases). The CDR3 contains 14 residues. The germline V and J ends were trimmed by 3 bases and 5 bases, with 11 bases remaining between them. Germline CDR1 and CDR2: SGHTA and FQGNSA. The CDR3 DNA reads TGTGCCAGCAGCTTCCAGGCAGGGGACAATGAGCAGTTCTTC. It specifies CASSFQAGDNEQFF.

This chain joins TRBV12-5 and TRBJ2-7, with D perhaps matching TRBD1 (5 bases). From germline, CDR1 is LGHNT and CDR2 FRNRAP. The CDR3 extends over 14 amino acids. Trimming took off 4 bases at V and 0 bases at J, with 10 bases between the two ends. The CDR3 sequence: CASGSDRSSYEQYF. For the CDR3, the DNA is TGTGCTAGTGGTTCAGACAGAAGCTCCTACGAGCAGTACTTC.

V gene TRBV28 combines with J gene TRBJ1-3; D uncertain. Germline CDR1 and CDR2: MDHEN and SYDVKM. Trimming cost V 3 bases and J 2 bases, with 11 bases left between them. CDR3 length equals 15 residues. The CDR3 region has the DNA TGTGCCAGCAGTTTGCCCATAGCAACTGGAAACACCATATATTTT. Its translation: CASSLPIATGNTIYF.

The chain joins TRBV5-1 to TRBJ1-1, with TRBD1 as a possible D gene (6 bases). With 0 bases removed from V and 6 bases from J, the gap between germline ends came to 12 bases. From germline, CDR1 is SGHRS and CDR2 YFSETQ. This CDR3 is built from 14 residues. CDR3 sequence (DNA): TGCGCCAGCAGCTTGGACAGGGTGGCCGCTGAAGCTTTCTTT. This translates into CASSLDRVAAEAFF.

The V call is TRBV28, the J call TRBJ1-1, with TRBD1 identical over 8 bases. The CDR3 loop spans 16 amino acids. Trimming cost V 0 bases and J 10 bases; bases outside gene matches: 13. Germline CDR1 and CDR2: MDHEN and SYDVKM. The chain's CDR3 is CASSLWGGRGQSGAFF. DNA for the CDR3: TGTGCCAGCAGTTTATGGGGGGGCAGGGGGCAATCTGGAGCTTTCTTT.

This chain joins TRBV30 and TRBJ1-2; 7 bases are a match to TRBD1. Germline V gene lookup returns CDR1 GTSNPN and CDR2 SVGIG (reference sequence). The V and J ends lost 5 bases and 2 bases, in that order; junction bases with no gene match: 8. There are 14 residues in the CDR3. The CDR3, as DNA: TGTGCCTGGCGTTGGGGACAGTCAAACTATGGCTACACCTTC. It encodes CAWRWGQSNYGYTF. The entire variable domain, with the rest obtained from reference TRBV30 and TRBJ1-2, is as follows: SQTIHQWPATLVQPVGSPLSLECTVEGTSNPNLYWYRQAAGRGLQLLFYSVGIGQISSEVPQNLSASRPQDRQFILSSKKLLLSDSGFYLCAWRWGQSNYGYTFGSGTRLTVV.

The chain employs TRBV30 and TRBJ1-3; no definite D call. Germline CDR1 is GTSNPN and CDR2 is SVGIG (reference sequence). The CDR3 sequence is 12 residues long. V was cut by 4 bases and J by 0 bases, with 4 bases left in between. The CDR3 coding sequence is TGTGCCTGGACGGTCTCTGGAAACACCATATATTTT. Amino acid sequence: CAWTVSGNTIYF. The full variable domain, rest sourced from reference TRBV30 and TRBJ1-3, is SQTIHQWPATLVQPVGSPLSLECTVEGTSNPNLYWYRQAAGRGLQLLFYSVGIGQISSEVPQNLSASRPQDRQFILSSKKLLLSDSGFYLCAWTVSGNTIYFGEGSWLTVV.

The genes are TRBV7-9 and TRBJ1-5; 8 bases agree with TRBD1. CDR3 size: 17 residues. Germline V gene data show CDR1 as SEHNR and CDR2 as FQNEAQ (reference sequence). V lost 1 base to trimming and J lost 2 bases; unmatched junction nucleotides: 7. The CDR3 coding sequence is TGTGCCAGCAGCTTAGGGACAGGGAATGGGGGCAATCAGCCCCAGCATTTT. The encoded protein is CASSLGTGNGGNQPQHF. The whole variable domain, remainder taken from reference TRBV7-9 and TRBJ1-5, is DTGVSQNPRHKITKRGQNVTFRCDPISEHNRLYWYRQTLGQGPEFLTYFQNEAQLEKSRLLSDRFSAERPKGSFSTLEIQRTEQGDSAMYLCASSLGTGNGGNQPQHFGDGTRLSIL.

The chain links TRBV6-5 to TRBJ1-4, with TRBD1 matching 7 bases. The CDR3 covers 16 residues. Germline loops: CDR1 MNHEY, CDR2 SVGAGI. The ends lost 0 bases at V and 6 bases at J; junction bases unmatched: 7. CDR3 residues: CASSYSIAQGYEKLFF. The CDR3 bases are TGTGCCAGCAGTTACTCGATCGCACAGGGGTATGAAAAACTGTTTTTT.

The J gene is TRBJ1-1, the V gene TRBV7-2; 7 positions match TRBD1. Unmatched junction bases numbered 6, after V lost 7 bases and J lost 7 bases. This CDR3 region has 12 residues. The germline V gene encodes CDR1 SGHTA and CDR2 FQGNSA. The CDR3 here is CASNQGDSEAFF. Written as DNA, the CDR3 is TGTGCCAGCAACCAGGGGGACAGTGAAGCTTTCTTT.